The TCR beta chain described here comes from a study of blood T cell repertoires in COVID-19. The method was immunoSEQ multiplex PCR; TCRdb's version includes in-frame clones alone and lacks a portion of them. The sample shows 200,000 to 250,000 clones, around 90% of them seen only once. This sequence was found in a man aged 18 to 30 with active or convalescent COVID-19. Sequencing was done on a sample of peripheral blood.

CDR3 nucleotide sequence: TGTGCCAGCAGTTTAATGGAGGGGAACACTGAAGCTTTCTTT. Amino acids: CASSLMEGNTEAFF. The rearrangement links TRBV27 to TRBJ1-1; no reliable D call. CDR3 length equals 14 residues. V lost 2 bases and J 1 base, leaving 8 bases between the germline ends. Germline V gene sequence: CDR1 MNHEY, CDR2 SMNVEV (reference sequence).